A single sample gave rise to the 5 T cell receptor beta chains below, sequenced in a study of CD8+CD57+ T cells in acquired aplastic anemia. For sequencing, patients were chosen who had shown expansion of CD8+CD57+ cells by flow cytometry. Genomic DNA templated the TCR beta VDJ and CDR3 profiling. TCRdb recomputed calls from the reads with MiXCR, one row per CDR3 protein. Of approximately 250,000 distinct CDR3 sequences in the sample, approximately 79% were seen once. The specimen sequenced was sorted CD4+, CD8+, or CD8+CD57+ T cells (not recorded which) from PBMCs. The receptors were sampled from a human donor with aplastic anemia.

The rearrangement links TRBV7-9 to TRBJ2-5; D possibly corresponds to TRBD2 (5 bases). Germline loops: CDR1 SEHNR, CDR2 FQNEAQ (reference sequence). V was pared by 3 bases and J by 12 bases, with 23 bases between. The length of the CDR3 is 15 residues. The CDR3 nucleotides are TGTGCCAGCAGCTTTGCAAGAAGGAGGAAGAGCGACGAGTACTTC. Translating it yields CASSFARRRKSDEYF.

This clonotype has at least ten counts. V is TRBV7-9 and J is TRBJ1-5; D ambiguous. Trimming pared 5 bases from V and 5 bases from J, leaving 7 bases between. The CDR3 extends over 12 amino acids. Germline CDR1 is SEHNR and CDR2 is FQNEAQ (reference sequence). The CDR3 spells CASSLDHQPQHF. In nucleotides, the CDR3 is TGTGCCAGCAGCCTAGACCATCAGCCCCAGCATTTT. The variable domain in full, completed from reference TRBV7-9 and TRBJ1-5, reads DTGVSQNPRHKITKRGQNVTFRCDPISEHNRLYWYRQTLGQGPEFLTYFQNEAQLEKSRLLSDRFSAERPKGSFSTLEIQRTEQGDSAMYLCASSLDHQPQHFGDGTRLSIL.

With regard to this clonotype: Because it lacks the conserved phenylalanine or tryptophan at the end, this CDR3 is likely a read error. It is unclear where the CDR3 begins or ends on the DNA, so no DNA is shown, and the CDR3 is as TCRdb lists it. This CDR3 reads CASSLAHGAKETQ. The V call is TRBV7-9, the J call TRBJ1-2; the table's D call TRBD1 went unverified against the DNA. The CDR3 extends over 13 residues, inclusive of both ends. Germline values: CDR1 SEHNR, CDR2 FQNEAQ (reference sequence).

Notes on this clonotype: No DNA is shown, since the ends of the CDR3 on it are uncertain; the CDR3 is the one TCRdb lists. The genes are TRBV7-8 and TRBJ2-1; the table assigns TRBD2, which was not confirmed against the DNA. The germline V gene has CDR1 SGHVS and CDR2 FQNEAQ. The CDR3 is 16 amino acids in total, end residues counted. CDR3 protein: CASSLAGGPDTQYFVF.

This clonotype was seen a few times. The chain recombines TRBV10-3 with TRBJ1-1; D is uncertain. V gave up 0 bases and J gave up 1 base, with 6 bases separating them. The germline V gene has CDR1 ENHRY and CDR2 SYGVKD. This CDR3 has 14 amino acids. The CDR3 DNA sequence: TGTGCCATCAGTGAGTCAATGGGGAACACTGAAGCTTTCTTT. Translation: CAISESMGNTEAFF.